This T cell receptor (beta chain) was observed in a study of regulatory dendritic cells for organ transplantation. Study observations and caveats: Considerable individual heterogeneity was seen in alloreactive memory CD8+ T cells. Naive CD4+ and CD8+ repertoires were highly diverse; memory CD8+ was most oligoclonal. Regulatory dendritic cells appeared to expand memory CD8+ clones less than mature ones.

FACS sorted CD4+ or CD8+ T cells into CD45RA+ naive and CD45RO+ memory. Sequenced by immunoSEQ multiplex PCR; TCRdb stores in-frame clones only, minus some. Of 26,000 or so clones listed, roughly 85% are singletons. This clone was observed a single time. The antigen is unknown. Sequencing input: naive CD4+ T cells from blood. As for subset: CD45RA+ naive T cells. The clonotype comes from a human donor in good health.

CDR3 coding DNA: TGTGCCAGCAGCCGATACGGGGAAACCGGGGAGCTGTTTTTT. Translated: CASSRYGETGELFF. The gene calls are TRBV7-9 and TRBJ2-2, with D perhaps matching TRBD2 (5 bases). Trimming left V 5 bases short and J 5 bases short, with 12 bases between. Per the germline V gene, CDR1 is SEHNR and CDR2 is FQNEAQ (reference sequence). The CDR3 runs to 14 residues.